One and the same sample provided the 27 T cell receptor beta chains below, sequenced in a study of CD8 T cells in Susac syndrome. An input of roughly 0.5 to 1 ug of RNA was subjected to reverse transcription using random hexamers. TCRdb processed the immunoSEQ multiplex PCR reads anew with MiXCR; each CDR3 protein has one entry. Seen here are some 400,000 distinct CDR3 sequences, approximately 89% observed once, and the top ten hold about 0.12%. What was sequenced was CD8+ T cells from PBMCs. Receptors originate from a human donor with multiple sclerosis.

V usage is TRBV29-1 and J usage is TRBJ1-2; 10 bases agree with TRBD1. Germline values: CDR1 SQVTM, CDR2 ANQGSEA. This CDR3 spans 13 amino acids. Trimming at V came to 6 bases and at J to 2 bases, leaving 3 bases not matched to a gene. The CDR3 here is CSVGTGENYGYTF. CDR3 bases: TGCAGCGTGGGGACAGGGGAAAACTATGGCTACACCTTC.

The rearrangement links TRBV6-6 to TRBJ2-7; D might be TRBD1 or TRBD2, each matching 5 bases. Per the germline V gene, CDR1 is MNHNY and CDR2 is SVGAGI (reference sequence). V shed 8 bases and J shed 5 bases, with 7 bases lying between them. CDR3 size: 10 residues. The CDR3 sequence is CASGGHEQYF. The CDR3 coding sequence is TGTGCCAGCGGGGGACACGAGCAGTACTTC.

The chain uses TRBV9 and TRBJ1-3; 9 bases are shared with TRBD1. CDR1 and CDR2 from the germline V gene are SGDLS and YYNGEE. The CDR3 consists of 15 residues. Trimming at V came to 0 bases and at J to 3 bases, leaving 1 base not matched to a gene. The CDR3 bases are TGTGCCAGCAGCGTAGACAGGGGGCTTGGAAACACCATATATTTT. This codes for CASSVDRGLGNTIYF.

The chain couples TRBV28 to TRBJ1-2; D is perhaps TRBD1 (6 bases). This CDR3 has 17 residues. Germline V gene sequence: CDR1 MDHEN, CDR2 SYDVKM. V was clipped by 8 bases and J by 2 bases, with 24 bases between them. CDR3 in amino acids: CASSRRVLGGANYGYTF. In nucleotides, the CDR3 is TGTGCCAGCTCACGGCGGGTTCTCGGGGGCGCAAACTATGGCTACACCTTC.

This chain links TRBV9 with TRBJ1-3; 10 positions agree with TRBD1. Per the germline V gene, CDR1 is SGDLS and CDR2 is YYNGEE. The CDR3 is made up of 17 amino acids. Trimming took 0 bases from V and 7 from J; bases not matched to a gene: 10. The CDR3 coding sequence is TGTGCCAGCAGCGTAGCAGGGGACAGGGGATTTAGTAACACCATATATTTT. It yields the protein CASSVAGDRGFSNTIYF. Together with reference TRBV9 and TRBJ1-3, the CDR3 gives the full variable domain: DSGVTQTPKHLITATGQRVTLRCSPRSGDLSVYWYQQSLDQGLQFLIQYYNGEERAKGNILERFSAQQFPDLHSELNLSSLELGDSALYFCASSVAGDRGFSNTIYFGEGSWLTVV.

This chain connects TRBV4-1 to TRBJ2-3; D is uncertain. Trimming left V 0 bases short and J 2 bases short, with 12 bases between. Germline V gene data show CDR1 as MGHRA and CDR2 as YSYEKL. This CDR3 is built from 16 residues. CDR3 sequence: CASSQDGPFFTDTQYF. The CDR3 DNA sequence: TGCGCCAGCAGCCAAGATGGGCCCTTTTTCACAGATACGCAGTATTTT.

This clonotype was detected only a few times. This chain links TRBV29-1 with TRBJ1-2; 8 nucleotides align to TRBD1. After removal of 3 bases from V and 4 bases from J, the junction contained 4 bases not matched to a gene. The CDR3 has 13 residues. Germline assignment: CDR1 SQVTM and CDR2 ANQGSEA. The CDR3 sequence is CSVETGAVYGYTF. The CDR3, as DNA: TGCAGCGTTGAGACAGGGGCCGTCTATGGCTACACCTTC.

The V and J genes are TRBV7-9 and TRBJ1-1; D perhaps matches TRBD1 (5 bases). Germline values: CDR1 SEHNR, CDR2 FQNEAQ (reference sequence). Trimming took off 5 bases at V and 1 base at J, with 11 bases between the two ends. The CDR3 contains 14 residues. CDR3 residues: CASSGGEPNTEAFF. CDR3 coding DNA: TGTGCCAGCAGCGGAGGGGAACCGAACACTGAAGCTTTCTTT.

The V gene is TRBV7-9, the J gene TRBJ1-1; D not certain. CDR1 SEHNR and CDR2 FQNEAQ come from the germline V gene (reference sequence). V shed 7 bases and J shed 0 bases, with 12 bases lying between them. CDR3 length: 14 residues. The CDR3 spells CASTRELLNTEAFF. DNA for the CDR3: TGTGCCAGCACCCGGGAACTCTTGAACACTGAAGCTTTCTTT.

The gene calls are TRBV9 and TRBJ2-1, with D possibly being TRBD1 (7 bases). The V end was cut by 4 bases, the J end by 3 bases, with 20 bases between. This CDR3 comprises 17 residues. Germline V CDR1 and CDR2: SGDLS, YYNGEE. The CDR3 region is CASSPLAGGTYYNEQFF. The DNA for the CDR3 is TGTGCCAGCAGCCCCCTGGCAGGGGGGACATACTACAATGAGCAGTTCTTC.

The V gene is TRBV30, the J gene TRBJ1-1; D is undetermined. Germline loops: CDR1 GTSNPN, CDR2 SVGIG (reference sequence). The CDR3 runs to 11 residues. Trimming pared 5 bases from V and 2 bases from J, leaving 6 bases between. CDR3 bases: TGTGCCTGGCGGGAAAACACTGAAGCTTTCTTT. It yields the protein CAWRENTEAFF.

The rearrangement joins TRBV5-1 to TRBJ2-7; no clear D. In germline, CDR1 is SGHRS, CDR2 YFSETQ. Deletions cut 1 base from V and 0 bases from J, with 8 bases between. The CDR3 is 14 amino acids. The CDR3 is CASSLLEFSYEQYF. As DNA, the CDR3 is TGCGCCAGCAGCTTGTTGGAGTTCTCCTACGAGCAGTACTTC.

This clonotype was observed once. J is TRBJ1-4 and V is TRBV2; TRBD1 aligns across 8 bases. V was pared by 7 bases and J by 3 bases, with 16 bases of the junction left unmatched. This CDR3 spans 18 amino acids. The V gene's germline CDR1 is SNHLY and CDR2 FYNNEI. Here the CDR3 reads CASNLERQGANPNEKLFF. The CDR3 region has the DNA TGTGCCAGCAACTTAGAACGGCAGGGGGCGAATCCTAATGAAAAACTGTTTTTT.

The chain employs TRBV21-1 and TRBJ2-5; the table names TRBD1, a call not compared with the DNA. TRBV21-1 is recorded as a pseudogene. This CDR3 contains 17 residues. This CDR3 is CASSSRRWTGGMETQYF. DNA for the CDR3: TGTGCCAGCAGCTCCCGCCGGTGGACAGGGGGAATGGAGACCCAGTACTTC.

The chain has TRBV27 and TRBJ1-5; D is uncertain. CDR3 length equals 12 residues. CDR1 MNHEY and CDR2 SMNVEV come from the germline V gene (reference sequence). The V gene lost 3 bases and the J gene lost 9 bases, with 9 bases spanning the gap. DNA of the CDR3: TGTGCCAGCAGTTTCCCATATGGGCCCCAGCATTTT. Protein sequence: CASSFPYGPQHF.

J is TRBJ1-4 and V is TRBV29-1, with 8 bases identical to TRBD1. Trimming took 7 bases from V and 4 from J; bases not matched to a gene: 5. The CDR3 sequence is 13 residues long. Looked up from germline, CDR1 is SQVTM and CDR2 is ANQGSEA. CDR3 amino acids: CSAATGDNEKLFF. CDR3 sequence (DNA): TGCAGCGCTGCGACAGGGGATAATGAAAAACTGTTTTTT. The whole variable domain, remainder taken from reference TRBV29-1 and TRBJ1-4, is SAVISQKPSRDICQRGTSLTIQCQVDSQVTMMFWYRQQPGQSLTLIATANQGSEATYESGFVIDKFPISRPNLTFSTLTVSNMSPEDSSIYLCSAATGDNEKLFFGSGTQLSVL.

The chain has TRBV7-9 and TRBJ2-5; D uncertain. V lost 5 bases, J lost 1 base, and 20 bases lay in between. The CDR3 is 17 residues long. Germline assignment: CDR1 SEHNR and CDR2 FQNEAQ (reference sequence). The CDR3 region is CASSPSVTDGFQETQYF. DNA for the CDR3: TGTGCCAGCAGCCCCTCTGTGACCGACGGATTCCAAGAGACCCAGTACTTC.

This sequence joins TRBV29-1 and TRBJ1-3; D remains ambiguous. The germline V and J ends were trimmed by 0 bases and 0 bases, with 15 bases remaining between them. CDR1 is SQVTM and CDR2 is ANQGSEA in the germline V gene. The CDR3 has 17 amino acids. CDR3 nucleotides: TGCAGCGTTGAAGATCAAGAAGGTGAGAGCTCTGGAAACACCATATATTTT. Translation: CSVEDQEGESSGNTIYF. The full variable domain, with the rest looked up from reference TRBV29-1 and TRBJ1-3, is SAVISQKPSRDICQRGTSLTIQCQVDSQVTMMFWYRQQPGQSLTLIATANQGSEATYESGFVIDKFPISRPNLTFSTLTVSNMSPEDSSIYLCSVEDQEGESSGNTIYFGEGSWLTVV.

The CDR3 DNA follows: TGTGCCAGCAGTTTAACCCTAGCCGCTCCCTACGAGCAGTACTTC. Translation: CASSLTLAAPYEQYF. V and J are TRBV27 and TRBJ2-7; D perhaps matches TRBD2 (5 bases). Deletions cut 2 bases from V and 2 bases from J, with 13 bases between. The germline CDR1 and CDR2 sequences are MNHEY and SMNVEV (reference sequence). The length of the CDR3 is 15 residues.

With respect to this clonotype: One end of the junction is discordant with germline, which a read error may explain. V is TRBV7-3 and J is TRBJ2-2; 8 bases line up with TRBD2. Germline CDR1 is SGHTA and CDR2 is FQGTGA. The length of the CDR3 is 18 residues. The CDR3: CASSLRPQEAGEAGELVF. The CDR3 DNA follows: TGTGCCAGCAGCTTACGCCCGCAAGAAGCGGGAGAAGCCGGGGAGCTGGTTTTT.

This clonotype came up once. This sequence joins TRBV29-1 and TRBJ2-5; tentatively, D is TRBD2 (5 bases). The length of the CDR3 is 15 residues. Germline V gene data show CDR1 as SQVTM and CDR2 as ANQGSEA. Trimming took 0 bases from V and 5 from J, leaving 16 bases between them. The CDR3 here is CSVEDLHEGIETQYF. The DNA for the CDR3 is TGCAGCGTTGAAGATCTTCACGAGGGTATTGAGACCCAGTACTTC.

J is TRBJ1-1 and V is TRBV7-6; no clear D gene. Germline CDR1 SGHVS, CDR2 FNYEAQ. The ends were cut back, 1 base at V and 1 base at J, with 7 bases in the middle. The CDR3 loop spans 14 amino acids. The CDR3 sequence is CASSLGEANTEAFF. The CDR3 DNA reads TGTGCCAGCAGCTTAGGTGAGGCGAACACTGAAGCTTTCTTT.

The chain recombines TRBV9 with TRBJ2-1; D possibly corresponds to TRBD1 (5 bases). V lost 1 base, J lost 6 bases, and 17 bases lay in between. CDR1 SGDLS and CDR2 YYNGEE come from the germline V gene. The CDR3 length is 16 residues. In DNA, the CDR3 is TGTGCCAGCAGCGTAACAAAGGGGCCTGTGGGCAATGAGCAGTTCTTC. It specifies CASSVTKGPVGNEQFF.

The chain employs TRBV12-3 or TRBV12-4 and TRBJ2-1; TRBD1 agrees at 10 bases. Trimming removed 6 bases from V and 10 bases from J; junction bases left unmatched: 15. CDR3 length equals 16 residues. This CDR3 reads CASRPPGTGVSGEQFF. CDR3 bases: TGTGCCAGCAGGCCGCCCGGGACAGGGGTTTCAGGCGAGCAGTTCTTC.

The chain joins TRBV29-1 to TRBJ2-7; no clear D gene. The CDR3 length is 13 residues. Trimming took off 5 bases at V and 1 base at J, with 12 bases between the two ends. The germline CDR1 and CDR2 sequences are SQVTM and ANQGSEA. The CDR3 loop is CSVIMYSSYEQYF. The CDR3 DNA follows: TGCAGCGTTATTATGTACAGTTCCTACGAGCAGTACTTC.

The CDR3 DNA is TGTGCCAGCAGCTCCGAGGGGACAACTACCTACGAGCAGTACTTC. It translates to CASSSEGTTTYEQYF. This chain connects TRBV13 to TRBJ2-7, with a tentative D call TRBD1 (6 bases). The germline V and J ends were trimmed by 4 bases and 2 bases, with 15 bases remaining between them. The CDR3 has 15 amino acids. CDR1 is PRHDT and CDR2 is FYEKMQ in the germline V gene (reference sequence).

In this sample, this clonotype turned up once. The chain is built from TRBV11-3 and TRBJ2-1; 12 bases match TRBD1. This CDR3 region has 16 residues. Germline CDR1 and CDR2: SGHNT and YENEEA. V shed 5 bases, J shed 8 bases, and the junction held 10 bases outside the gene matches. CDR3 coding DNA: TGTGCCAGCAGCCCCAGGGGACAGGGGGCAATGGATGAGCAGTTCTTC. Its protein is CASSPRGQGAMDEQFF.